Listed here are 7 T cell receptor beta chains from one sample, sequenced in a study of T cell clonotyping in hematopoietic cell transplantation. Only in-frame clones appear in the TCRdb table, and some are missing; sequencing was by immunoSEQ multiplex PCR. This table has approximately 44,000 clones, approximately 95% appearing once. Sequenced material: peripheral blood mononuclear cells. The receptors here all came from a man aged 30 to 39 in good health. Some clones in this sample may be carry-over from other donors' samples.

J is TRBJ2-7 and V is TRBV4-1, with D uncertain. The CDR3 loop spans 13 amino acids. V dropped 4 bases and J dropped 0 bases, with 7 bases sitting between them. Germline V lookup: CDR1 MGHRA, CDR2 YSYEKL. CDR3 in amino acids: CASSPDPSYEQYF. The DNA of the CDR3 is TGCGCCAGCAGCCCTGACCCCTCCTACGAGCAGTACTTC.

The gene calls are TRBV5-1 and TRBJ1-2, with 9 bases lining up with TRBD1. This CDR3 is built from 17 residues. Germline V CDR1 and CDR2: SGHRS, YFSETQ. Trimming removed 3 bases from V and 4 bases from J; junction bases left unmatched: 13. The CDR3 here is CASSSGTGTFQGYGYTF. CDR3 DNA sequence: TGCGCCAGCAGCTCCGGGACAGGGACTTTTCAGGGCTATGGCTACACCTTC. The whole variable domain, filled in from reference TRBV5-1 and TRBJ1-2, reads KAGVTQTPRYLIKTRGQQVTLSCSPISGHRSVSWYQQTPGQGLQFLFEYFSETQRNKGNFPGRFSGRQFSNSRSEMNVSTLELGDSALYLCASSSGTGTFQGYGYTFGSGTRLTVV.

This chain connects TRBV7-2 to TRBJ2-5; D may be TRBD2 (5 bases). Trimming took off 0 bases at V and 5 bases at J, with 7 bases between the two ends. The CDR3 totals 13 residues. Germline CDR1 is SGHTA and CDR2 is FQGNSA. CDR3 loop: CASSLAGVETQYF. For the CDR3, the DNA is TGTGCCAGCAGCTTAGCGGGAGTTGAGACCCAGTACTTC. Full variable domain (missing parts from reference TRBV7-2 and TRBJ2-5): GAGVSQSPSNKVTEKGKDVELRCDPISGHTALYWYRQSLGQGLEFLIYFQGNSAPDKSGLPSDRFSAERTGGSVSTLTIQRTQQEDSAVYLCASSLAGVETQYFGPGTRLLVL.

V gene TRBV5-1 combines with J gene TRBJ1-1, with TRBD1 matching 10 bases. The germline gives CDR1 SGHRS, CDR2 YFSETQ. J lost 8 bases, V lost 3 bases, and 10 bases had no gene match. This CDR3 comprises 15 residues. DNA of the CDR3: TGCGCCAGCAGCTCCCCGGGACAGGGGAACAGGGAAGCTTTCTTT. It translates to CASSSPGQGNREAFF.

This sequence joins TRBV7-2 and TRBJ2-2, with a weak D call TRBD2 (6 bases). Germline CDR1 is SGHTA and CDR2 is FQGNSA. CDR3 length: 14 residues. Trimming took off 5 bases at V and 6 bases at J, with 13 bases between the two ends. The CDR3 bases are TGTGCCAGCAGCCCCTTGCCGGGGGCCGGGGAGCTGTTTTTT. Translated: CASSPLPGAGELFF. The full variable domain, with the rest looked up from reference TRBV7-2 and TRBJ2-2, is GAGVSQSPSNKVTEKGKDVELRCDPISGHTALYWYRQSLGQGLEFLIYFQGNSAPDKSGLPSDRFSAERTGGSVSTLTIQRTQQEDSAVYLCASSPLPGAGELFFGEGSRLTVL.

The chain joins TRBV19 to TRBJ1-5, with D possibly matching TRBD1 (5 bases). The V end was cut by 5 bases, the J end by 4 bases, with 18 bases between. Germline V gives CDR1 LNHDA, CDR2 SQIVND (reference sequence). This CDR3 region has 16 residues. The CDR3 region has the DNA TGTGCCAGTAGTCTGGACACAGTGAATGGGAATCAGCCCCAGCATTTT. This gives the protein CASSLDTVNGNQPQHF. Variable domain in full (rest from reference TRBV19 and TRBJ1-5): DGGITQSPKYLFRKEGQNVTLSCEQNLNHDAMYWYRQDPGQGLRLIYYSQIVNDFQKGDIAEGYSVSREKKESFPLTVTSAQKNPTAFYLCASSLDTVNGNQPQHFGDGTRLSIL.

This clone came up a few times. The rearrangement joins TRBV7-9 to TRBJ2-7, with 8 bases aligning to TRBD2. Per germline, CDR1 SEHNR and CDR2 FQNEAQ (reference sequence). The CDR3 has 14 residues. J was trimmed by 2 bases and V by 1 base; bases with no gene match: 1. The CDR3 nucleotides read TGTGCCAGCAGCTTAGACGGGGGGGCCTACGAGCAGTACTTC. As protein: CASSLDGGAYEQYF.